Presented here are 19 T cell receptor beta chains from one specimen sequenced in a study of blood T cells in healthy people across ages. It was with a sample-barcoded 5' primer and a J-beta primer mix that a second PCR of about 6 to 11 cycles was run. TCRdb recomputed calls from the 5' RACE reads with MiXCR, one row per CDR3 protein. The sample contains approximately 850,000 distinct CDR3 sequences, roughly 60% of which appear only once. Sequencing was carried out using blood. All receptors derive from a man aged 30-40 years in good health.

V gene TRBV29-1 combines with J gene TRBJ2-5; 7 nucleotides match TRBD1. CDR3 length: 14 residues. Germline CDR1 reads SQVTM; CDR2 reads ANQGSEA. The trim removed 7 bases at V and 2 bases at J, leaving 10 bases unmatched. CDR3 in amino acids: CSARDMGQQETQYF. The CDR3 bases are TGCAGCGCCCGGGATATGGGACAGCAAGAGACCCAGTACTTC. Full variable domain (rest looked up from reference TRBV29-1 and TRBJ2-5): SAVISQKPSRDICQRGTSLTIQCQVDSQVTMMFWYRQQPGQSLTLIATANQGSEATYESGFVIDKFPISRPNLTFSTLTVSNMSPEDSSIYLCSARDMGQQETQYFGPGTRLLVL.

The chain recombines TRBV6-6 with TRBJ2-1, with D hard to call. V was clipped by 7 bases and J by 8 bases, with 9 bases between them. The CDR3 sequence is 11 residues long. Germline V CDR1 and CDR2: MNHNY, SVGAGI (reference sequence). CDR3 protein: CASTNQHEQFF. CDR3 nucleotides: TGTGCCAGCACCAATCAGCATGAGCAGTTCTTC.

CDR3: CASSLALSGSYEQYF. For the CDR3, the DNA is TGTGCCAGCAGCTTAGCGCTAAGCGGGAGCTACGAGCAGTACTTC. The chain links TRBV7-2 to TRBJ2-7, with 8 bases aligning to TRBD2. The CDR3 is 15 residues long. The germline V gene encodes CDR1 SGHTA and CDR2 FQGNSA. With V trimmed by 0 bases and J by 3 bases, 4 bases remained unmatched.

The V and J genes are TRBV5-1 and TRBJ2-5, with a tentative D call TRBD1 (5 bases). The J call may be wrong; the DNA end is better matched by TRBJ2-7. CDR3 length: 18 amino acids. Germline V lookup: CDR1 SGHRS, CDR2 YFSETQ. The CDR3 here is CASSLEGWGGRLKYEQYF. The CDR3 coding sequence is TGCGCCAGCAGCTTGGAGGGGTGGGGCGGCCGCCTCAAATACGAGCAGTACTTC.

This clonotype was seen once. The V call is TRBV29-1, the J call TRBJ2-3; perhaps TRBD1 as D (5 bases). Germline V CDR1 and CDR2: SQVTM, ANQGSEA. V was clipped by 3 bases and J by 4 bases, with 17 bases between them. This CDR3 is built from 15 residues. CDR3 coding DNA: TGCAGCGTTGATCGTGGCAGGGAATACGCAGATACGCAGTATTTT. Translation: CSVDRGREYADTQYF.

This clonotype appeared a single time. The chain carries TRBV7-2 and TRBJ2-5; TRBD2 agrees at 7 bases. Judging by the DNA end, TRBJ2-7 fits better; the J call may be wrong. Germline V gene sequence: CDR1 SGHTA, CDR2 FQGNSA. The CDR3 runs to 14 residues. The CDR3 loop is CASSLGREYYEQYF. DNA for the CDR3: TGTGCCAGCAGCTTAGGGCGGGAGTACTACGAGCAGTACTTC.

This clonotype was observed a handful of times. The J gene is TRBJ2-2, the V gene TRBV25-1; TRBD2 matches 10 bases. V shed 3 bases, J shed 3 bases, and the junction held 1 base outside the gene matches. Germline assignment: CDR1 MGHDK and CDR2 SYGVNS. The CDR3 length is 15 residues. The DNA of the CDR3 is TGTGCCAGCAGTGACCTAGCGGGAGACACCGGGGAGCTGTTTTTT. This translates into CASSDLAGDTGELFF.

This clonotype has only a few counts. The V and J genes are TRBV20-1 and TRBJ2-4; D not resolved. The tail of the sequence fits TRBJ2-7 better, so the J call may be wrong. Germline CDR1 is DFQATT and CDR2 is SNEGSKA (reference sequence). The CDR3 runs to 12 residues. DNA of the CDR3: TGCAGTGCTAGTCTAAACTCGGACGAGCAGTACTTC. Translating it yields CSASLNSDEQYF.

J is TRBJ2-7 and V is TRBV27; the match to TRBD1 covers 7 bases. The CDR3 covers 15 residues. Germline CDR1 MNHEY, CDR2 SMNVEV (reference sequence). The junction had 8 bases not matched to a gene; V was cut back by 2 bases and J by 4 bases. Here the CDR3 reads CASSLTGQFDYEQYF. CDR3 sequence (DNA): TGTGCCAGCAGTTTAACGGGACAGTTTGATTACGAGCAGTACTTC.

This clonotype was seen once. The chain recombines TRBV6-2 or TRBV6-3 with TRBJ2-1; a possible D gene is TRBD2 (6 bases). The CDR3 loop spans 15 amino acids. Per the germline V gene, CDR1 is MNHEY and CDR2 is SVGEGT. V lost 5 bases to trimming and J lost 0 bases, with 11 bases between them. CDR3 in DNA: TGTGCCAGCAGTCCCCGGGACTTCTCCTACAATGAGCAGTTCTTC. It codes for CASSPRDFSYNEQFF.

The V gene is TRBV7-2, the J gene TRBJ2-5; tentatively, D is TRBD1 or TRBD2 (5 bases each). CDR1 and CDR2 (germline): SGHTA, FQGNSA. The CDR3 totals 15 residues. V was cut by 10 bases and J by 3 bases, with 21 bases left in between. The CDR3 coding sequence is TGTGCCAACTCCTGGGACGGAACCAGGGAAGAGACCCAGTACTTC. It is translated as CANSWDGTREETQYF.

The chain has TRBV20-1 and TRBJ2-3; 11 bases align to TRBD2. Losses at the gene ends were 6 bases for V and 6 bases for J; bases not matched to a gene: 11. This CDR3 has 15 amino acids. Germline CDR1 and CDR2: DFQATT and SNEGSKA (reference sequence). The CDR3 spells CSAGRATSGSDTQYF. In DNA form, the CDR3 reads TGCAGTGCGGGAAGGGCTACTAGCGGGAGCGATACGCAGTATTTT.

The V gene is TRBV3-1, the J gene TRBJ2-3, with 9 bases matching TRBD2. The germline V gene has CDR1 LGHDT and CDR2 YNNKEL (reference sequence). Unmatched junction bases numbered 3, after V lost 5 bases and J lost 0 bases. The CDR3 is 15 residues long. CDR3: CASSGGLASTDTQYF. CDR3 DNA sequence: TGTGCCAGCAGCGGCGGACTAGCGAGCACAGATACGCAGTATTTT.

The table lists this clonotype with a few counts. The chain joins TRBV29-1 to TRBJ1-2; maybe TRBD1 (5 bases). The CDR3 length is 13 residues. V lost 6 bases and J 1 base, leaving 12 bases between the germline ends. CDR1 and CDR2 from the germline V gene are SQVTM and ANQGSEA. CDR3 sequence: CSVRLGVNYGYTF. Here the CDR3 DNA reads TGCAGCGTGAGGCTGGGGGTTAACTATGGCTACACCTTC.

This rearrangement joins TRBV4-1 to TRBJ2-7; a possible D gene is TRBD2 (7 bases). V lost 0 bases to trimming and J lost 0 bases, with 24 bases between them. The CDR3 length is 20 residues. In germline, CDR1 is MGHRA, CDR2 YSYEKL. The CDR3 protein is CASSQDLWGRGGRSSYEQYF. The CDR3 DNA follows: TGCGCCAGCAGCCAAGATTTATGGGGTAGGGGGGGCAGGAGCTCCTACGAGCAGTACTTC.

V gene TRBV2 combines with J gene TRBJ2-1, with D perhaps matching TRBD1 or TRBD2 (5 bases each). CDR1 is SNHLY and CDR2 is FYNNEI in the germline V gene. V shed 6 bases and J shed 4 bases, with 16 bases lying between them. The CDR3 is 15 residues long. This chain's CDR3 is CASRGTDGGYNEQFF. The CDR3 DNA follows: TGTGCCAGCAGGGGGACGGATGGGGGTTACAATGAGCAGTTCTTC.

This clonotype was picked up a small number of times. The rearrangement uses TRBV29-1 and TRBJ2-4; 7 nucleotides match TRBD2. The J call may be faulty, since TRBJ2-5 better matches the DNA end. The CDR3 runs to 13 residues. Germline V gene data show CDR1 as SQVTM and CDR2 as ANQGSEA. CDR3 loop: CSVAAGRGETQYF. CDR3 bases: TGCAGCGTTGCTGCAGGGAGGGGAGAGACCCAGTACTTC.

The chain has TRBV9 and TRBJ2-4; 9 nucleotides line up with TRBD2. The last part of the DNA fits TRBJ2-5 better; the J call may be wrong. The V gene's germline CDR1 is SGDLS and CDR2 YYNGEE. The CDR3 extends over 18 amino acids. This CDR3 is CASNKNPSGTSLGETQYF. CDR3 coding DNA: TGTGCCAGCAACAAAAATCCGTCAGGGACTAGCCTAGGGGAGACCCAGTACTTC.

This clonotype was observed a few times. V gene TRBV27 combines with J gene TRBJ2-7; D is undetermined. Germline CDR1 and CDR2: MNHEY and SMNVEV (reference sequence). The CDR3 has 13 amino acids. V lost 5 bases and J lost 9, with 17 bases in between. The CDR3 bases are TGTGCCAGCAGTCCCCGTAGCCCTCCCAGGCAGTACTTC. The encoded protein is CASSPRSPPRQYF.